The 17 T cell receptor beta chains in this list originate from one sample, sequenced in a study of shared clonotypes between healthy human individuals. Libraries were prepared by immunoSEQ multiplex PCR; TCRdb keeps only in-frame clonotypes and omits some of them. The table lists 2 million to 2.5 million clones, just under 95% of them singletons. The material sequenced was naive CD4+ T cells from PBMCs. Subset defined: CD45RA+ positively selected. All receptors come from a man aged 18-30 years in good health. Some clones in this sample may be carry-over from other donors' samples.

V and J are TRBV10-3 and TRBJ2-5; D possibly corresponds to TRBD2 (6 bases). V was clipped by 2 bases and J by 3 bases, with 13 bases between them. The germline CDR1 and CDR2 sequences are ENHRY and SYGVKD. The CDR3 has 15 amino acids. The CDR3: CAISERDGGEETQYF. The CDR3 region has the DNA TGTGCCATCAGTGAGAGGGACGGCGGGGAAGAGACCCAGTACTTC.

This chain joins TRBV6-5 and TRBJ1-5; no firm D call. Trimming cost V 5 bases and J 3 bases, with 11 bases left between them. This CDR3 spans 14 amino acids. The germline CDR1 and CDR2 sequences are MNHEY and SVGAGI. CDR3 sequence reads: CASSPRQDNQPQHF. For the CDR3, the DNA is TGTGCCAGCAGTCCCCGGCAGGACAATCAGCCCCAGCATTTT.

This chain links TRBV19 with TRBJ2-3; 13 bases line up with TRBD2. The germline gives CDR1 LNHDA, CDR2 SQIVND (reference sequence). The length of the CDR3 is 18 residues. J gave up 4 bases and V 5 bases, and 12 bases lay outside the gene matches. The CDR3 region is CASSPRTSGSVWADTQYF. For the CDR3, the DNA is TGTGCCAGTAGTCCCAGGACTAGCGGGAGCGTTTGGGCAGATACGCAGTATTTT.

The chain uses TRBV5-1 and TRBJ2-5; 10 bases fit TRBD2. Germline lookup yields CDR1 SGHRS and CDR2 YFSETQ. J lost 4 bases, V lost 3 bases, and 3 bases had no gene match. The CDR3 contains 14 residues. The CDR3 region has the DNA TGCGCCAGCAGCTCTCTAGCGGGAGTAGAGACCCAGTACTTC. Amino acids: CASSSLAGVETQYF.

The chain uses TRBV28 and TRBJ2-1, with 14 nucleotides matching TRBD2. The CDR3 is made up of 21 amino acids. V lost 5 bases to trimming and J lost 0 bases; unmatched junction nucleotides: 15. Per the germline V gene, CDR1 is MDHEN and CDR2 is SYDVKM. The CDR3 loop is CASSPGGRTSGRRSSYNEQFF. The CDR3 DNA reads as TGTGCCAGCAGTCCAGGGGGGCGGACTAGCGGGAGGAGGAGCTCCTACAATGAGCAGTTCTTC.

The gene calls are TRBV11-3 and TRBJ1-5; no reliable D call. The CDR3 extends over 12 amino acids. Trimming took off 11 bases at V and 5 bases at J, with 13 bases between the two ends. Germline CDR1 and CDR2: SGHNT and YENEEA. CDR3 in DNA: TGTGCCCTGATTGGGCCCGATCAGCCCCAGCATTTT. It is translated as CALIGPDQPQHF. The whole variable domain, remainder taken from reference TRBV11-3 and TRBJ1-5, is EAGVVQSPRYKIIEKKQPVAFWCNPISGHNTLYWYLQNLGQGPELLIRYENEEAVDDSQLPKDRFSAERLKGVDSTLKIQPAELGDSAVYLCALIGPDQPQHFGDGTRLSIL.

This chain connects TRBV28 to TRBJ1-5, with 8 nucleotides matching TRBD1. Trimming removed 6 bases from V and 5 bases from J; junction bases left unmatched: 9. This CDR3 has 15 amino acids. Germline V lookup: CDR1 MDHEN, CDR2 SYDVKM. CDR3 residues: CASRPGQGDYQPQHF. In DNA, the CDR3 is TGTGCCAGCAGACCCGGACAGGGCGATTATCAGCCCCAGCATTTT.

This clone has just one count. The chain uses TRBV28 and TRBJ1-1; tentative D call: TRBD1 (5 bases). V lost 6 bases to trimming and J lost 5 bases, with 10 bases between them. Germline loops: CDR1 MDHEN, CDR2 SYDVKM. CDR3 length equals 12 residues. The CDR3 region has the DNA TGTGCCAGCAGGCAGGGTTTTACTGAAGCTTTCTTT. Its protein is CASRQGFTEAFF.

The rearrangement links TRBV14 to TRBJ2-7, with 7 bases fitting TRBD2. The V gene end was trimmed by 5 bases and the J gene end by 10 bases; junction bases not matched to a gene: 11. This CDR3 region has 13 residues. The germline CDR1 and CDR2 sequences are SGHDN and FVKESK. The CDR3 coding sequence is TGTGCCAGCAGCTTCTTGTGGGAGGGCCGTCAGTACTTC. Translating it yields CASSFLWEGRQYF.

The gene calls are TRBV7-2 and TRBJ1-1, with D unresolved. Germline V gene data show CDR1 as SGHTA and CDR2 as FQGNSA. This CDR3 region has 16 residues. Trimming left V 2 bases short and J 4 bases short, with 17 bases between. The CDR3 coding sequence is TGTGCCAGCAGCTTATCAAGTGGGGTGAGAGGCACTGAAGCTTTCTTT. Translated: CASSLSSGVRGTEAFF.

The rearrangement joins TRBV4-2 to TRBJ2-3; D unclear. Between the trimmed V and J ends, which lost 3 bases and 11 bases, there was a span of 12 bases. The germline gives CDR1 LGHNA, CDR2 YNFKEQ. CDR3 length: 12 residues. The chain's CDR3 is CASSHRDGRQYF. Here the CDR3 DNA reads TGTGCCAGCAGCCACCGAGACGGACGGCAGTATTTT.

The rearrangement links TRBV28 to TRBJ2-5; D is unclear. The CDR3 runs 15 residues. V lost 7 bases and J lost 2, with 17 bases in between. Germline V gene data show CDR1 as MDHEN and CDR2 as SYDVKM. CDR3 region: CASTSLWSRQETQYF. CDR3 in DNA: TGTGCCAGCACCTCGCTCTGGAGTAGGCAAGAGACCCAGTACTTC.

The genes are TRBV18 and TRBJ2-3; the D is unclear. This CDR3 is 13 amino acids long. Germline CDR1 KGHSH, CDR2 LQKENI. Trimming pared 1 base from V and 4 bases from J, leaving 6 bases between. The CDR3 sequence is CASSPQGPDTQYF. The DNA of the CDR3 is TGTGCCAGCTCACCACAGGGTCCAGATACGCAGTATTTT.

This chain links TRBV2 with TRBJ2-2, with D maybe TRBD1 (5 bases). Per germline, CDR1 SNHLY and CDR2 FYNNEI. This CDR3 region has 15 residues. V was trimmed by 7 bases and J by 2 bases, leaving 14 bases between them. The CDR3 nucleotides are TGTGCCAGCACCTTAGACGGACAAAACACCGGGGAGCTGTTTTTT. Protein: CASTLDGQNTGELFF.

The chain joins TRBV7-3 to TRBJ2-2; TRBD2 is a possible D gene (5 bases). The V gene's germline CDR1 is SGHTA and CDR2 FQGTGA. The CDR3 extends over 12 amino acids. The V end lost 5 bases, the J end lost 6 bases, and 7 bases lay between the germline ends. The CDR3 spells CASSAAAGELFF. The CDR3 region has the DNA TGTGCCAGCAGCGCAGCGGCCGGGGAGCTGTTTTTT.

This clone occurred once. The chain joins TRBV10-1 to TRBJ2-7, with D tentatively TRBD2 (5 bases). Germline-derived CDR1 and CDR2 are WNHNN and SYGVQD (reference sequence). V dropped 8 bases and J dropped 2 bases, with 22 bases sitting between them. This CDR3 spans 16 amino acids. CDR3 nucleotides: TGCGCCAGCCCTATTCGGTCCACCAGCGGAGCCTACGAGCAGTACTTC. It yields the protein CASPIRSTSGAYEQYF.

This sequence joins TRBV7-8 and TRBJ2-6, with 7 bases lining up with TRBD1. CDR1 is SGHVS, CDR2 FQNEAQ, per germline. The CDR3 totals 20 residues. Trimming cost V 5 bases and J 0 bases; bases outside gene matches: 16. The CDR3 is CASSRQGEILSSSGANVLTF. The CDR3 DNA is TGTGCCAGCAGCAGACAGGGAGAGATTCTCTCTAGCTCTGGGGCCAACGTCCTGACTTTC.